The 25 T cell receptor beta chains given below trace back to one sample, sequenced in a study of shared clonotypes between healthy human individuals. The assay was immunoSEQ multiplex PCR, and TCRdb's table has in-frame clones only and misses some. The repertoire holds about 520,000 clones, over 75% seen once, with about 13% in the top ten. Sequenced material: PBMCs. Receptors originate from a middle-aged woman in good health. Some clones in this sample may be carry-over from other donors' samples.

This clone was recorded only once. The J gene is TRBJ2-7, the V gene TRBV11-3; TRBD2 matches at 9 bases. The V and J ends lost 5 bases and 3 bases, in that order; junction bases with no gene match: 5. The germline gives CDR1 SGHNT, CDR2 YENEEA. The CDR3 is 14 amino acids. The CDR3 is CASSRSGSVYEQYF. The DNA of the CDR3 is TGTGCCAGCAGCCGTAGCGGGAGTGTCTACGAGCAGTACTTC. Full variable domain (missing parts from reference TRBV11-3 and TRBJ2-7): EAGVVQSPRYKIIEKKQPVAFWCNPISGHNTLYWYLQNLGQGPELLIRYENEEAVDDSQLPKDRFSAERLKGVDSTLKIQPAELGDSAVYLCASSRSGSVYEQYFGPGTRLTVT.

The gene calls are TRBV19 and TRBJ1-5; D is unresolved. This CDR3 is 14 amino acids long. Trimming stripped 6 bases from V and 7 bases from J, with 16 bases between. Germline V lookup: CDR1 LNHDA, CDR2 SQIVND (reference sequence). The CDR3 is CASSPRVRGQPQHF. The CDR3 nucleotides are TGTGCCAGTAGCCCGAGGGTAAGAGGGCAGCCCCAGCATTTT.

The rearrangement uses TRBV7-3 and TRBJ2-7; the D gene is possibly TRBD1 (6 bases). This CDR3 has 15 amino acids. In germline, CDR1 is SGHTA, CDR2 FQGTGA. Trimming left V 6 bases short and J 1 base short, with 16 bases between. This CDR3 reads CASSFTGHFSYEQYF. CDR3 nucleotide sequence: TGTGCCAGCAGTTTCACGGGACACTTTTCCTACGAGCAGTACTTC.

The chain links TRBV19 to TRBJ1-5; a possible D gene is TRBD1 (5 bases). Trimming removed 3 bases at V and 1 base at J, with 10 bases between. CDR3 length: 15 residues. Per germline, CDR1 LNHDA and CDR2 SQIVND (reference sequence). CDR3 sequence: CASSILPGSNQPQHF. CDR3 nucleotide sequence: TGTGCCAGTAGTATTCTGCCAGGGAGCAATCAGCCCCAGCATTTT.

The CDR3 sequence: CASSQEDGGAGGYTF. The CDR3 DNA reads TGCGCCAGCAGCCAAGAGGACGGGGGCGCGGGTGGCTACACCTTC. The genes are TRBV4-3 and TRBJ1-2; the D gene is possibly TRBD1 (6 bases). CDR3 length: 15 residues. V was clipped by 0 bases and J by 7 bases, with 15 bases between them. CDR1 is LGHNA, CDR2 YSLEER, per germline.

As concerns this clone: A far larger clone differs by one base, so this is likely a read error. V gene TRBV4-3 combines with J gene TRBJ2-7; D possibly corresponds to TRBD1 (5 bases). The CDR3 totals 16 residues. Germline values: CDR1 LGHNA, CDR2 YSLEER. V gave up 4 bases and J gave up 1 base, with 17 bases separating them. CDR3 in amino acids: CASSPLHPDSSYEQYF. CDR3 nucleotide sequence: TGCGCCAGCAGCCCCCTGCACCCAGACAGTTCCTACGAGCAGTACTTC.

V gene TRBV2 combines with J gene TRBJ1-1, with 9 bases lining up with TRBD1. With V trimmed by 1 base and J by 3 bases, 0 bases remained unmatched. CDR1 SNHLY and CDR2 FYNNEI come from the germline V gene. The CDR3 extends over 14 amino acids. Here the CDR3 reads CASSEDRGHTEAFF. The CDR3, as DNA: TGTGCCAGCAGTGAAGACAGGGGGCACACTGAAGCTTTCTTT.

The rearrangement links TRBV5-4 to TRBJ1-1, with D perhaps matching TRBD1 (6 bases). The CDR3 has 13 amino acids. The germline CDR1 and CDR2 sequences are SGHNT and YYREEE (reference sequence). V was cut by 4 bases and J by 2 bases, with 9 bases left in between. CDR3 sequence (DNA): TGTGCCAGCAGCGTGGACAGCAACACTGAAGCTTTCTTT. Translated, it gives CASSVDSNTEAFF.

This chain uses TRBV6-6 with TRBJ2-7, with D possibly being TRBD1 (6 bases). V was cut by 6 bases and J by 5 bases, with 17 bases left in between. This CDR3 spans 14 amino acids. The germline V gene has CDR1 MNHNY and CDR2 SVGAGI (reference sequence). CDR3 sequence (DNA): TGTGCCAGCAGCCTAACAGGGCCGGGCGACGAGCAGTACTTC. Amino acid sequence: CASSLTGPGDEQYF.

Regarding this clone: This likely came from a read error, as a far larger clone is one base away. This chain links TRBV30 with TRBJ1-4; D is possibly TRBD1 (5 bases). This CDR3 is 14 amino acids long. The V gene lost 4 bases and the J gene lost 4 bases, with 13 bases spanning the gap. Germline CDR1 reads GTSNPN; CDR2 reads SVGIG (reference sequence). The CDR3 spells CAWNPGFGNEKLFF. The CDR3 region has the DNA TGTGCCTGGAATCCAGGGTTTGGTAATGAAAAACTGTTTTTT.

Concerning this clone itself: It is likely a read error: a sequence one base away is far more abundant. This CDR3 is also generated by other DNA sequences in the sample. V usage is TRBV7-9 and J usage is TRBJ2-1; no clear D gene. V was shortened by 1 base and J by 4 bases, with 11 bases between the two germline ends. Germline V gene data show CDR1 as SEHNR and CDR2 as FQNEAQ (reference sequence). The CDR3 runs to 15 residues. CDR3 sequence (DNA): TGTGCCAGCAGCTTAGTTCCAGAGGCATACAATGAGCAGTTCTTC. This codes for CASSLVPEAYNEQFF.

The chain uses TRBV30 and TRBJ1-1, with D unresolved. V lost 1 base and J lost 3, with 12 bases in between. Germline V gene lookup returns CDR1 GTSNPN and CDR2 SVGIG (reference sequence). The CDR3 length is 14 residues. CDR3 loop: CAWSGTGGYTEAFF. In DNA form, the CDR3 reads TGTGCCTGGAGTGGCACGGGCGGGTACACTGAAGCTTTCTTT.

V and J are TRBV4-1 and TRBJ1-3, with 12 bases fitting TRBD1. The CDR3 runs 17 residues. Germline-derived CDR1 and CDR2 are MGHRA and YSYEKL. V trimming: 6 bases; J trimming: 1 base; junction bases outside the gene matches: 7. CDR3 in DNA: TGCGCCAGCAGTCAGTTGGGACAGGGGGCATCTGGAAACACCATATATTTT. It encodes CASSQLGQGASGNTIYF.

The chain has TRBV2 and TRBJ2-2, with D uncertain. Germline lookup yields CDR1 SNHLY and CDR2 FYNNEI. There are 15 residues in the CDR3. V dropped 2 bases and J dropped 1 base, with 8 bases sitting between them. CDR3 DNA sequence: TGTGCCAGCAGTGAACTAGGCGGGAACACCGGGGAGCTGTTTTTT. Translating it yields CASSELGGNTGELFF.

Concerning this clone: This likely came from a read error, as a far larger clone is one base away. The sample contains more than one DNA sequence encoding this CDR3. The V gene is TRBV5-6, the J gene TRBJ2-7, with 8 bases aligning to TRBD1. This CDR3 has 16 residues. The germline V gene encodes CDR1 SGHDT and CDR2 YYEEEE. The CDR3 sequence is CASSLAGQGFGYEQYF. CDR3 DNA sequence: TGTGCCAGCAGCTTGGCTGGACAGGGTTTTGGATACGAGCAGTACTTT.

In its sample, this clone was seen once. This likely came from a read error, as a far larger clone is one base away. Distinct nucleotide sequences in the sample also encode this CDR3. The genes are TRBV7-8 and TRBJ2-3, with D tentatively TRBD1 (7 bases). The CDR3 consists of 13 residues. Germline CDR1 reads SGHVS; CDR2 reads FQNEAQ. CDR3 nucleotide sequence: TGTGCCAGCAGCTTATCCAGGGGGGATACGCAGTACTTT. This gives the protein CASSLSRGDTQYF.

This rearrangement joins TRBV6-5 to TRBJ2-2, with unresolved D. CDR3 length: 12 amino acids. Germline lookup yields CDR1 MNHEY and CDR2 SVGAGI. Trimming removed 8 bases at V and 6 bases at J, with 10 bases between. The CDR3 bases are TGTGCCAGCGCATTTGGATCCGGGGAGCTGTTTTTT. Its translation: CASAFGSGELFF.

Note on this clone: A far larger clone is one base from this, pointing to a likely read error. The chain links TRBV5-4 to TRBJ1-4; 8 positions agree with TRBD1. The CDR3 spans 14 residues. From germline, CDR1 is SGHNT and CDR2 YYREEE (reference sequence). V lost 6 bases to trimming and J lost 6 bases; unmatched junction nucleotides: 7. The CDR3 nucleotides are TGTGCCAGCATCTCAGGACAGGGATATGAAAAACTGTTTTTT. This sequence encodes CASISGQGYEKLFF.

The V gene is TRBV2, the J gene TRBJ2-5; unclear D gene. The V and J ends lost 7 bases and 3 bases respectively, with 6 bases between them. Per the germline V gene, CDR1 is SNHLY and CDR2 is FYNNEI. The CDR3 is made up of 11 amino acids. The CDR3 DNA reads as TGTGCCAGCACTAATAAAGAGACCCAGTACTTC. This translates into CASTNKETQYF.

Points on this clone: Being one base from a much bigger clone, this may be a read error. The CDR3 end shows no conserved phenylalanine or tryptophan, and so a read error is likely. The rearrangement joins TRBV28 to TRBJ1-6; no firm D call. The CDR3 has 12 residues. V lost 6 bases and J 16 bases, leaving 16 bases between the germline ends. CDR1 and CDR2 from the germline V gene are MDHEN and SYDVKM. The CDR3 nucleotides read TGTGCCAGCAGCGTGTCCTATATCAAGCTCCACTTG. Translated, it gives CASSVSYIKLHL.

CDR3 nucleotide sequence: TGTGCCAGCAGCTTGTCTGGGACACCGTACGGGGAGCTGTTTTTT. This sequence encodes CASSLSGTPYGELFF. J is TRBJ2-2 and V is TRBV5-6; D might be TRBD1 (6 bases). Trimming removed 1 base from V and 7 bases from J, with 14 bases in between. Per germline, CDR1 SGHDT and CDR2 YYEEEE. There are 15 residues in the CDR3.

This clone was seen more than once but under ten times. In the same sample, other DNA sequences code for this CDR3. The chain combines TRBV7-9 with TRBJ2-7; weak D call: TRBD2 (7 bases). V was trimmed by 7 bases and J by 3 bases, leaving 13 bases between them. Germline CDR1 reads SEHNR; CDR2 reads FQNEAQ (reference sequence). This CDR3 is 13 amino acids long. The CDR3 is CASTRGGDYEQYF. Written as DNA, the CDR3 is TGTGCCAGCACCCGAGGGGGGGACTACGAGCAGTACTTC.

The chain couples TRBV28 to TRBJ2-1, with 8 bases matching TRBD2. V was clipped by 8 bases and J by 4 bases; unmatched bases: 19. The germline CDR1 and CDR2 sequences are MDHEN and SYDVKM. This CDR3 contains 18 residues. The CDR3 loop reads CASETGGEGLKGYNEQFF. The CDR3 DNA reads TGTGCCAGCGAAACGGGGGGGGAAGGCTTAAAGGGATACAATGAGCAGTTCTTC.

The CDR3 bases are TGTGCCAGTAGGGACAGGCCCGATCAGCCCCAGCATTTT. Amino acids: CASRDRPDQPQHF. This sequence joins TRBV28 and TRBJ1-5; 8 nucleotides align to TRBD1. Germline CDR1 MDHEN, CDR2 SYDVKM. The CDR3 extends over 13 amino acids. V lost 9 bases to trimming and J lost 5 bases; unmatched junction nucleotides: 6.

This clone was counted ten times or more. Other DNA sequences in this specimen translate into the identical CDR3. In DNA form, the CDR3 reads TGTGCCAGCAGCCTCTCGACTAGCGGGAGCTACAATGAGCAGTTCTTC. It codes for CASSLSTSGSYNEQFF. This chain uses TRBV7-9 with TRBJ2-1; 12 bases fit TRBD2. Germline CDR1 SEHNR, CDR2 FQNEAQ (reference sequence). The CDR3 is 16 residues long. V trimming: 5 bases; J trimming: 3 bases; junction bases outside the gene matches: 5.